A single sample gave rise to the 11 T cell receptor beta chains below, sequenced in a study of regulatory T cells in long-lasting Graves disease (dated by TCRdb to the early 2020s). The sample's time point label, decoded: newly diagnosed GD, antithyroid drugs for less than 3 months. For both TCR sequencing and RNA sequencing, RNA was extracted from PBMCs using TRIzol. Receptor libraries were prepared by multiplex PCR. The sequencing machine was an Illumina HiSeq 4000. CDR3 regions were amplified by Arm-PCR with iRepertoire HTBI primers to construct TCR beta libraries. TCRdb reworked the public reads: Q25 trimming with fastp, MiXCR clone assembly, productive beta chains retained. For every CDR3 protein sequence, its rows merge into one entry that carries the most common genes and DNA. This sample lists hundreds of thousands of distinct CDR3 sequences; approximately 15% were detected once. Jointly, the top ten make up about 20% of the sample.

The same sample was also used in a study of T cells in Graves' hyperthyroidism and ophthalmopathy.

Sequences were derived from peripheral blood mononuclear cells (PBMCs), sampled at new diagnosis, from a patient treated with antithyroid drugs. The receptor source for this set is a woman under 40 with Graves disease. Donor details come from another sample of the same person, matched by shared clones.

This clonotype was seen repeatedly, ten times or more. V is TRBV7-2 and J is TRBJ2-2, with 8 bases aligning to TRBD2. The trim removed 5 bases at V and 6 bases at J, leaving 20 bases unmatched. The CDR3 spans 19 residues. Germline CDR1 is SGHTA and CDR2 is FQGNSA. The CDR3 DNA reads TGTGCCAGCAGCCCGGGCCGGGTCTTTGCGGGAGGTGCACCCGGGGAGCTGTTTTTT. Protein: CASSPGRVFAGGAPGELFF.

The rearrangement links TRBV28 to TRBJ1-5; maybe TRBD1 (6 bases). Between the trimmed V and J ends, which lost 1 base and 3 bases, there was a span of 16 bases. The length of the CDR3 is 17 residues. CDR1 and CDR2 from the germline V gene are MDHEN and SYDVKM. CDR3 in amino acids: CASSLLRLTGFNQPQHF. As DNA, the CDR3 is TGTGCCAGCAGTTTATTACGCCTGACAGGTTTCAATCAGCCCCAGCATTTT.

This clonotype was counted a few times. The chain couples TRBV20-1 to TRBJ2-1; the D is unclear. Trimming removed 1 base from V and 1 base from J, with 14 bases in between. Germline V gene lookup returns CDR1 DFQATT and CDR2 SNEGSKA (reference sequence). CDR3 length: 16 residues. CDR3 in amino acids: CSARGPRLKSYNEQFF. CDR3 coding DNA: TGCAGTGCTAGAGGGCCGCGGCTGAAGTCCTACAATGAGCAGTTCTTC.

This clonotype was seen at least ten times. CDR3 coding DNA: TGTGCCAGCAGGCCGGGACCCAAGTACACCGGGGAGCTGTTTTTT. Amino acid sequence: CASRPGPKYTGELFF. The chain employs TRBV12-3 or TRBV12-4 and TRBJ2-2; D assignment may be TRBD1 or TRBD2 (5 bases each). The CDR3 totals 15 residues. With 6 bases removed from V and 3 bases from J, the gap between germline ends came to 14 bases.

This clonotype was counted at least ten times. The chain links TRBV18 to TRBJ2-5; D not resolved. The length of the CDR3 is 14 residues. Trimming removed 0 bases at V and 2 bases at J, with 7 bases between. Germline V gene sequence: CDR1 KGHSH, CDR2 LQKENI. CDR3 amino acids: CASSPPVGQETQYF. The DNA for the CDR3 is TGTGCCAGCTCACCACCAGTAGGACAAGAGACCCAGTACTTC.

Turning to this clonotype: The junction shows a germline mismatch at one end, possibly a read error. The J gene is TRBJ2-2, the V gene TRBV7-3; 8 bases are shared with TRBD2. There are 16 residues in the CDR3. Germline V gene sequence: CDR1 SGHTA, CDR2 FQGTGA. CDR3 sequence: CASRENSGIGTGELLF. CDR3 bases: TGTGCCAGCAGAGAGAATAGCGGGATTGGCACCGGGGAGCTGCTTTTT.

This chain links TRBV28 with TRBJ2-5; 8 nucleotides agree with TRBD2. CDR1 MDHEN and CDR2 SYDVKM come from the germline V gene. The V gene end was trimmed by 6 bases and the J gene end by 5 bases; junction bases not matched to a gene: 14. This CDR3 spans 16 amino acids. The CDR3 sequence: CASSLSGVGYVETQYF. The DNA for the CDR3 is TGTGCCAGCAGCCTTAGCGGGGTGGGGTACGTTGAGACCCAGTACTTC.

This clonotype was seen a few times. The gene calls are TRBV19 and TRBJ1-5; possible D gene TRBD1, 5 bases. Trimming removed 9 bases at V and 1 base at J, with 10 bases between. The germline V gene encodes CDR1 LNHDA and CDR2 SQIVND (reference sequence). This CDR3 has 13 amino acids. CDR3 loop: CASQGRSNQPQHF. For the CDR3, the DNA is TGTGCCAGCCAGGGCCGGAGCAATCAGCCCCAGCATTTT. Drawing the rest from reference TRBV19 and TRBJ1-5, the complete variable domain is DGGITQSPKYLFRKEGQNVTLSCEQNLNHDAMYWYRQDPGQGLRLIYYSQIVNDFQKGDIAEGYSVSREKKESFPLTVTSAQKNPTAFYLCASQGRSNQPQHFGDGTRLSIL.

A note on this clonotype: One base away lies a much larger clone, so this may be a sequencing read error. The chain recombines TRBV11-2 with TRBJ1-2, with unresolved D. This CDR3 spans 16 amino acids. Trimming took off 4 bases at V and 6 bases at J, with 21 bases between the two ends. Germline CDR1 and CDR2: SGHAT and FQNNGV. The CDR3, as DNA: TGTGCCAGCAGCTCCGGGCTCTTAGGACGATTCGATGGCTACACCTTC. Its protein product is CASSSGLLGRFDGYTF.

This clonotype has ten or more counts. The rearrangement links TRBV13 to TRBJ2-3; 11 bases align to TRBD2. The CDR3 loop spans 15 amino acids. V lost 6 bases, J lost 2 bases, and 4 bases stayed unmatched. Germline V lookup: CDR1 PRHDT, CDR2 FYEKMQ (reference sequence). The CDR3: CASSKLAGATDTQYF. The CDR3 DNA is TGTGCCAGCAGTAAACTAGCGGGGGCCACAGATACGCAGTATTTT. Supplemented by reference TRBV13 and TRBJ2-3, the full variable domain reads AAGVIQSPRHLIKEKRETATLKCYPIPRHDTVYWYQQGPGQDPQFLISFYEKMQSDKGSIPDRFSAQQFSDYHSELNMSSLELGDSALYFCASSKLAGATDTQYFGPGTRLTVL.

This clonotype was seen at least ten times. V is TRBV7-6 and J is TRBJ1-2; maybe TRBD1 (6 bases). The length of the CDR3 is 16 residues. From germline, CDR1 is SGHVS and CDR2 FNYEAQ. Trimming took off 4 bases at V and 4 bases at J, with 19 bases between the two ends. The CDR3 is CASSSLLGTPTYGYTF. The CDR3 nucleotides are TGTGCCAGCAGCTCGCTTCTCGGGACACCGACCTATGGCTACACCTTC.